The clone carrying this T cell receptor beta chain has only one observation. Its specificity is unknown. These data originate in a study of shared clonotypes between healthy human individuals. Findings and limits, study-wide: Clonotype sharing among donors was expected to depend on sequencing depth.

The germline gives CDR1 SQVTM, CDR2 ANQGSEA. V was trimmed by 2 bases and J by 5 bases, leaving 15 bases between them. The CDR3 contains 14 residues. Several immunoSEQ plates received, in even portions, the genomic DNA of each subset. Here immunoSEQ multiplex PCR was the method, and the copy in TCRdb shows in-frame clones only, minus some. The data contain fewer than 600,000 clones, around 79% of them seen just once; the ten biggest clones take up 10% to 15%. The chain combines TRBV29-1 with TRBJ2-5, with D possibly being TRBD1 (6 bases). The receptor's source is a woman between 40 and 55 years old in good health. Some clones in this sample may be carry-over from other donors' samples. Sequences were obtained from PBMCs. This CDR3 is CSVERGGGRETQYF. In DNA, the CDR3 is TGCAGCGTTGAAAGAGGGGGTGGAAGGGAGACCCAGTACTTC.